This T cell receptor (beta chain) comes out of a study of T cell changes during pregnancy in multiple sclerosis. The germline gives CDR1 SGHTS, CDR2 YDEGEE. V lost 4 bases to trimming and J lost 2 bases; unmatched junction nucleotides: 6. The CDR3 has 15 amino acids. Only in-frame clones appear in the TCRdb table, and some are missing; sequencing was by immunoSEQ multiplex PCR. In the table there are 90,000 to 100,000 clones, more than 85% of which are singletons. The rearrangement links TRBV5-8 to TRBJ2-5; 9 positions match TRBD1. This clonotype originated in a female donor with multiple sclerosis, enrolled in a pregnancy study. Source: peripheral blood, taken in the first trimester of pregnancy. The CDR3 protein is CASSLGQGWQETQYF. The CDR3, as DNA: TGTGCCAGCAGCCTGGGACAGGGTTGGCAAGAGACCCAGTACTTC.